This T cell receptor beta chain was captured by sequencing in a study of blood T cell repertoires in COVID-19. Across the study: PBMCs, B-cell-depleted T cells, or T cells were the source of the cDNA or gDNA that made up the material.

The method was immunoSEQ multiplex PCR; TCRdb's version includes in-frame clones alone and lacks a portion of them. The sample includes approximately 400,000 clones, 70% to 90% of them seen just once. V shed 0 bases, J shed 2 bases, and the junction held 7 bases outside the gene matches. CDR1 and CDR2 from the germline V gene are SGDLS and YYNGEE. The CDR3 has 16 residues. Membership in each cohort depended on participant-reported clinical history. Two negative PCRs, clearance, or symptom resolution characterized the recovered Cohort 3 donors. Sequencing was done on a sample of PBMCs or T cells enriched from blood (not recorded which). The sequence came from a woman under 30 who had recovered from COVID-19. J is TRBJ2-7 and V is TRBV9; 8 bases are a match to TRBD2. DNA of the CDR3: TGTGCCAGCAGCGTAGACCCAGCGGGGGATCCCTACGAGCAGTACTTC. This translates into CASSVDPAGDPYEQYF.